This T cell receptor (beta chain) originates from a study of cytomegalovirus exposure and HLA in healthy donors listed by TCRdb under 2017. Broadly, across the study: An earlier analysis of several hundred of the donors reported 250 to 350 Gb of sequence data and roughly 100 million unique TCR beta sequences from around 200 million T cells. Using immunosequencing, the study profiled T cell repertoires from 640 or so subjects and related those repertoires to cytomegalovirus serostatus. An earlier analysis of 587 of the donors applied high-throughput TCR beta sequencing to assess whether each TCR beta V gene segment acted as functional or pseudogenic. A later genetic analysis took genome-wide SNP genotypes for about 55% of the 666 donors and used that subset as a discovery cohort. To predict cytomegalovirus infection status, the study brought together high-throughput TCR immunosequencing, statistical association of individual TCRs with disease status, and machine learning. The study was designed to test whether signatures of past pathogen exposure could be identified by cataloging public T cell receptors. The number of typed donors differed by locus: roughly 629-640 for A, B, C, DRB1 and DQB1; approximately 530 for DQA1; approximately 600 for DPA1; and some 430 for DPB1. A later analysis re-examined previously published TCR beta repertoires from several hundred donors and added high-resolution HLA genotyping to investigate patterns of TCR occurrence. Besides the first cohort of roughly 700 subjects, a separate validation cohort made up of 120 different subjects was used. On average, 235,054 unique TCR beta nucleotide sequences were sequenced per donor among about 400 genotyped donors of the cohort, with around 19% of those sequences being non-productive. The genetic ancestry cluster associated with self-reported Caucasian donors included over 80% of the roughly 400 genotyped donors. All discovery cohort repertoires had been generated using a single sequencing platform. Because of strong linkage in the cohort, 4 to 6 DR-DQ haplotypes were treated as single units for association and clustering. An early release covering over 500 HLA-typed donors comprised roughly 300 gigabases of sequencing data and around 86 million unique TCR sequences. Donor age, sex, ethnicity and CMV serostatus were compiled alongside the repertoire data. The later analysis used no new phenotypic data to find candidate immune exposures, relying instead on TCR beta sequences and their occurrence across donors. HLA typing covered class I and class II loci at four-digit resolution.

Note on this clone: The antigen this receptor binds is unknown. Per-nucleotide qualities are absent, and no much larger clonotype sits a single base away.

The CDR3 spans 14 residues, from the cysteine through the phenylalanine. This entry keeps only the CDR3 DNA: 42 bases, framed from base 1. V is clipped by 4 bases and J by 4 bases, and the sequence between their germline boundaries is 11 bases long. The germline V gene sets CDR1 to KGHSY and CDR2 to FQNENV. The investigation overall reported the following: V-gene and J-gene trimming of TCR beta chains was associated with a missense DCLRE1C variant in a later genetic analysis, and the association was replicated in an independent cohort. The study gave a list of 150 to 200 TCR beta chains associated with cytomegalovirus. The 87-base-pair reads could not distinguish some IMGT-functional V segments, including TRBV6-2 and TRBV6-3, so those segments were excluded. Compared with equally common non-associated chains, HLA-associated TCR beta chains in a later analysis were more clonally expanded and had lower generation probabilities. In vitro tests confirmed that a few of the cytomegalovirus-associated TCR beta chains recognize cytomegalovirus antigens. Most TCR sequences were observed very rarely across donors, whereas some public TCRs were present in many individuals. Presence/absence analyses assumed roughly uniform sequencing depth across donors, an assumption that may not hold. Most CMV-associated TCR beta chains appeared to be HLA-restricted in a later analysis, and the HLA associations seemed to be driven largely by CMV exposure. When HLA alleles, especially DR and DQ, strongly co-occurred, TCR associations were difficult to assign to individual alleles. According to the authors, the approach could potentially be generalized to other disease states and immunological phenotypes. In a later analysis, several top co-occurrence clusters were reported to appear linked to parvovirus B19, influenza, CMV and Epstein-Barr virus. For the cohort, immune exposure information was limited to CMV serostatus. A cluster of highly shared sequence variants was judged likely to be a technical artifact of the sequencing pipeline. In a later analysis, more than 15,000 TCR beta sequences were associated with specific HLA alleles at a false discovery rate of 0.05. Because counts were too low, under 20 rarely observed V segments, including chromosome 9 orphons, were left out of the earlier analysis of some 600 of the donors. This cohort had only TCR beta chains sequenced, and the lack of alpha or paired-chain data limited which features could be detected. Because HLA typing was missing for some donors at each locus, association tests included only the typed subset. In a later genetic analysis, fewer N-insertions in productive TCRs were reported among donors in an Asian-associated ancestry cluster than the roughly 670-donor mean. A further reported finding was that TCR beta sequences accurately predicted the HLA-A and HLA-B alleles for most subjects in the first cohort. Broadly in line with IMGT annotations, most TCR beta V segments showed up in productive rearrangements about 87% or about 30% of the time in an earlier analysis of some 590 of the donors. Correlated functional status among segregating V segments might reflect linkage disequilibrium, but an unknown experimental factor could not be ruled out. Cytomegalovirus status was reported to be diagnosed by the classifier with high specificity and sensitivity in both the original and validation cohorts. In a later analysis, TCR association rates were found to vary across HLA loci, with the most associated TCRs seen for DRB1 alleles and the fewest for HLA-C alleles.

The cohort comprised more than 550 healthy bone marrow donors. At the time of sampling, all cohort members were nominally healthy, though unrecorded immune exposures were likely present. The donor was CMV seropositive and belonged to the group of 250 to 350 seropositive cohort members. Each donor provided a peripheral blood sample, and peripheral blood mononuclear cells were used for TCR beta sequencing. The Qiagen DNeasy Blood Extraction Kit was used to extract genomic DNA from the blood cell samples. Libraries came from the immunoSEQ multiplex PCR assay. A mixture of 60 forward primers for TCR Vbeta segments and 13 reverse primers for TCR Jbeta segments was used in the multiplex PCR. Amplification of the CDR3 region of rearranged TCR beta genes was performed with a multiplex PCR assay on genomic DNA. Amplified TCR beta libraries were sequenced as 87-base-pair reads on the Illumina HiSeq System. The study's processing was this. Across the 600 to 700 repertoires, a later analysis counted tens of millions of unique TCR beta chains, around 11 million of which were shared by at least two donors. Raw reads were error-corrected and collapsed into unique sequences by a nearest-neighbor algorithm in which closely related sequences were merged to remove PCR and sequencing errors. V, D and J gene segments were assigned by aligning CDR3 sequences to IMGT reference sequences. For a sequence to be retained, at least a six-nucleotide match to both a V gene segment and a J gene segment was required. A rearrangement was called productive if the CDR3 had no stop codons and remained in frame with V and J, and every other rearrangement was called non-productive. Following IMGT convention, CDR3 was defined as the stretch from the second conserved V-encoded cysteine up to the conserved J-encoded phenylalanine. In an earlier analysis of 587 of the donors, sequences lacking an unambiguous match to a single V gene segment were excluded. An earlier analysis of several hundred of the donors called V segments functional above 56.7% productive rearrangements and segregating when the between-donor standard deviation exceeded 5%. A statistical classification framework was built for diagnosing cytomegalovirus status from the catalog of TCR beta chain sequences. In a later analysis, TCR nucleotide sequences were compared against IMGT/GENE-DB human TR gene sequences so that V and J genes could be assigned. The TCRdist pipeline was used in a later analysis to assign CDR3 sequences and most-parsimonious VDJ recombination scenarios. A later analysis defined each TCR beta chain by its CDR3 amino acid sequence plus V-gene family, and excluded reads lacking a unique V-gene family. A later analysis removed 500 to 600 highly shared, low-generation-probability nucleotide sequences to deal with suspected cross-contamination and a sequencing artifact. In a later analysis, a clonal expansion index for each public chain was calculated from normalized within-repertoire ranks of inferred template counts. In a later analysis, generation probabilities were computed using a VDJ recombination model fitted to out-of-frame rearrangements, and the results were checked against IGoR. A later analysis scored TCR-TCR, TCR-HLA and TCR-CMV co-occurrence with hypergeometric tests, applying a repertoire-size bias correction to TCR pairs. To estimate false discovery rates, a later analysis permuted the HLA or CMV assignments 20 times. In a later analysis, co-occurring TCRs were grouped using DBSCAN, and TCRdist sequence similarity was added for clustering within HLA-allele-positive subsets. For co-occurrence clustering, repertoires with fewer than 30,000 or more than 120,000 public chains were excluded, along with five repertoires with anomalous nucleotide sharing. Held by TCRdb, this immuneACCESS table contains in-frame sequences only and omits some clones. Under half of the omission traces to an unresolved V gene where checked; the cause of the rest is unknown. V, J and clone size reflect that table, while D and trimming were determined from the DNA. Across this sample there are roughly 140,000 clones, with roughly 87% seen only once. The ten largest clones add up to approximately 6% of the sample.

The sequenced material came from PBMCs. The TCR sequence derives from a man aged 30 to 45 in good health and CMV-seropositive. This sequence uses TRBV16 and TRBJ1-5; perhaps TRBD1 is the D gene, with 5 bases matching. For the CDR3, the sequence is CASSLRGGNQPQHF. The DNA sequence follows: TGTGCCAGCAGCCTCCGGGGGGGGAATCAGCCCCAGCATTTT.